This record looks at one T cell receptor beta chain sequence and its context. The antigen remains unidentified. No conserved phenylalanine or tryptophan ends this CDR3, so it is likely a read error. The library came from three nested PCR rounds adapted from ARM-PCR protocols. MiXCR was run by TCRdb on the multiplex PCR reads, yielding one entry per CDR3 protein. The sample carries about 75,000 distinct CDR3 sequences, under 70% recorded once. The data derive from a study of tumor and adjacent non-tumor tissue in lung cancer. Overall study: Histology: under 15 adenocarcinoma, a couple of squamous cell carcinoma, 1 small cell lung cancer. Aged roughly 31 to 76 years, patients included roughly 10 men and 5 women with stage I to III disease.

Findings of the study overall: Higher tumor TCR diversity was associated with shorter survival. Compared with tumor, normal lung showed significantly lower TCR diversity.

This CDR3 has 13 amino acids. CDR1 and CDR2 (germline): SGHAT, FQDESV (reference sequence). This sample's RNA came from whole unsorted tissue. The normal lung tissue was taken more than 3 cm from the tumor edge. The TCR comes from a woman in her 50s with non-small cell lung cancer. V usage is TRBV11-1 and J usage is TRBJ2-1, with unresolved D. The sample consisted of distant non-tumor lung tissue. The CDR3 here is CAGSLPPLEEQFL. The CDR3 DNA follows: TGTGCCGGCAGCCTACCTCCGCTGGAGGAGCAGTTCCTC.